A single sample gave rise to the 29 T cell receptor beta chains below, sequenced in a study of graft-versus-host responses after intestinal transplantation. Their specific antigens are unknown. Sequenced by immunoSEQ multiplex PCR; TCRdb stores in-frame clones only, minus some. The sample consists of 85,000 to 100,000 clones, around 90% of them appearing once. Sequenced here: unstimulated CD8+ T cells sorted from spleen or lymph node cells, sampled before transplant. The source is a human donor who was the organ donor for an intestinal transplant.

This clone was picked up one time. The chain joins TRBV6-5 to TRBJ1-1; D remains ambiguous. CDR3 length: 15 residues. The germline CDR1 and CDR2 sequences are MNHEY and SVGAGI. The ends were cut back, 2 bases at V and 2 bases at J, with 12 bases in the middle. For the CDR3, the DNA is TGTGCCAGCAGTTACCTCTGGCTCCCAAACACTGAAGCTTTCTTT. Its protein product is CASSYLWLPNTEAFF.

The chain uses TRBV29-1 and TRBJ2-7, with 8 bases identical to TRBD1. This CDR3 comprises 15 residues. Trimming took 3 bases from V and 0 from J; bases not matched to a gene: 7. The germline V gene encodes CDR1 SQVTM and CDR2 ANQGSEA. CDR3: CSVERAGQASYEQYF. CDR3 bases: TGCAGCGTTGAGAGGGCGGGACAGGCCTCCTACGAGCAGTACTTC.

This clone was detected only once. The chain employs TRBV5-6 and TRBJ1-1, with a possible D match to TRBD1 (6 bases). V lost 1 base and J lost 4, with 20 bases in between. The CDR3 contains 17 residues. CDR1 and CDR2 from the germline V gene are SGHDT and YYEEEE. The CDR3 DNA follows: TGTGCCAGCAGCTTGTGGGCGGGGGGGGGCGCAGGCACTGAAGCTTTCTTT. It specifies CASSLWAGGGAGTEAFF.

This sequence joins TRBV29-1 and TRBJ2-5; 11 nucleotides line up with TRBD2. The CDR3 is made up of 17 amino acids. Germline loops: CDR1 SQVTM, CDR2 ANQGSEA. J lost 5 bases, V lost 2 bases, and 13 bases had no gene match. CDR3 region: CSVEWSLYTSGSETQYF. The CDR3 DNA sequence: TGCAGCGTTGAATGGTCTCTTTACACTAGCGGGAGTGAGACCCAGTACTTC.

The CDR3 DNA is TGTGCCAGCAGCTTATTCTGGGGGCGCGGCACAGATACGCAGTATTTT. Translated: CASSLFWGRGTDTQYF. V is TRBV11-2 and J is TRBJ2-3; possible D gene TRBD1, 6 bases. The germline V and J ends were trimmed by 2 bases and 1 base, with 13 bases remaining between them. This CDR3 has 16 residues. CDR1 and CDR2 from the germline V gene are SGHAT and FQNNGV.

This chain connects TRBV29-1 to TRBJ2-5, with D tentatively TRBD1 (6 bases). V lost 3 bases to trimming and J lost 0 bases, with 8 bases between them. This CDR3 comprises 13 residues. Germline V gene sequence: CDR1 SQVTM, CDR2 ANQGSEA. As DNA, the CDR3 is TGCAGCGTTGAGGACAGCCACCAAGAGACCCAGTACTTC. Its protein is CSVEDSHQETQYF. Full variable domain (outside the CDR3, taken from reference TRBV29-1 and TRBJ2-5): SAVISQKPSRDICQRGTSLTIQCQVDSQVTMMFWYRQQPGQSLTLIATANQGSEATYESGFVIDKFPISRPNLTFSTLTVSNMSPEDSSIYLCSVEDSHQETQYFGPGTRLLVL.

V usage is TRBV13 and J usage is TRBJ2-3, with TRBD2 matching 10 bases. The CDR3 has 16 amino acids. CDR1 and CDR2 (germline): PRHDT, FYEKMQ (reference sequence). J lost 4 bases, V lost 4 bases, and 8 bases had no gene match. CDR3 DNA sequence: TGTGCCAGCAGCTACCCTAGCGGGGGACGCGCAGATACGCAGTATTTT. Translated: CASSYPSGGRADTQYF.

This clone has just a few counts. The chain joins TRBV5-6 to TRBJ2-5; D not resolved. V was shortened by 4 bases and J by 0 bases, with 10 bases between the two germline ends. The CDR3 is 14 amino acids. Germline V gene lookup returns CDR1 SGHDT and CDR2 YYEEEE. CDR3 amino acids: CASSPPGYQETQYF. CDR3 in DNA: TGTGCCAGCAGCCCCCCCGGGTACCAAGAGACCCAGTACTTC.

The J gene is TRBJ1-3, the V gene TRBV7-9; 8 bases are shared with TRBD1. There are 19 residues in the CDR3. Germline CDR1 reads SEHNR; CDR2 reads FQNEAQ (reference sequence). The V segment lost 1 base and the J segment 4 bases; nucleotides outside the gene matches: 15. The chain's CDR3 is CASSLGSEQGALGGNTIYF. The CDR3, as DNA: TGTGCCAGCAGCTTAGGCTCGGAGCAGGGGGCATTAGGAGGAAACACCATATATTTT.

V and J are TRBV19 and TRBJ2-3; D perhaps matches TRBD2 (6 bases). The germline CDR1 and CDR2 sequences are LNHDA and SQIVND (reference sequence). There are 14 residues in the CDR3. The V end lost 5 bases, the J end lost 5 bases, and 14 bases lay between the germline ends. The chain's CDR3 is CASSRRDLGDTQYF. The CDR3 nucleotides are TGTGCCAGTAGTCGACGGGACTTGGGAGATACGCAGTATTTT.

With regard to this clone: This same CDR3 is encoded by further DNA sequences in the sample. The chain combines TRBV7-9 with TRBJ2-2; 9 bases agree with TRBD2. The CDR3 is made up of 18 amino acids. Germline V CDR1 and CDR2: SEHNR, FQNEAQ (reference sequence). Unmatched junction bases numbered 12, after V lost 3 bases and J lost 4 bases. CDR3 sequence: CASSFPAGGPKPTGELFF. For the CDR3, the DNA is TGTGCCAGCAGCTTCCCGGCGGGGGGGCCGAAGCCCACCGGGGAGCTGTTTTTT.

V gene TRBV5-4 combines with J gene TRBJ2-1, with TRBD1 as a possible D gene (6 bases). The CDR3 covers 15 residues. V was pared by 4 bases and J by 10 bases, with 21 bases between. The germline gives CDR1 SGHNT, CDR2 YYREEE (reference sequence). As DNA, the CDR3 is TGTGCCAGCAGCCTCCAGGGGACCCCGCCAGGGGAGCAGTTCTTC. Translated, it gives CASSLQGTPPGEQFF.

The gene calls are TRBV4-1 and TRBJ2-1; D uncertain. Looked up from germline, CDR1 is MGHRA and CDR2 is YSYEKL. Trimming removed 4 bases at V and 8 bases at J, with 6 bases between. The CDR3 has 11 amino acids. In DNA form, the CDR3 reads TGCGCCAGCAGCCGAGGCGATGAGCAGTTCTTC. Amino acid sequence: CASSRGDEQFF.

This sequence joins TRBV5-5 and TRBJ2-3; no firm D call. The CDR3 is 15 amino acids. Per germline, CDR1 SGHKS and CDR2 YYEKEE (reference sequence). Trimming left V 0 bases short and J 4 bases short, with 12 bases between. The CDR3 DNA reads TGTGCCAGCAGCTTGGCGAGATACGGTTCAGATACGCAGTATTTT. Translated: CASSLARYGSDTQYF. Filled out from reference TRBV5-5 and TRBJ2-3, the complete variable domain reads DAGVTQSPTHLIKTRGQQVTLRCSPISGHKSVSWYQQVLGQGPQFIFQYYEKEERGRGNFPDRFSARQFPNYSSELNVNALLLGDSALYLCASSLARYGSDTQYFGPGTRLTVL.

V gene TRBV7-6 combines with J gene TRBJ2-1; 9 bases map to TRBD1. This CDR3 has 13 amino acids. V trimming: 3 bases; J trimming: 9 bases; junction bases outside the gene matches: 3. CDR1 and CDR2 (germline): SGHVS, FNYEAQ. The DNA for the CDR3 is TGTGCCAGCAGCTTTGGGACAGGGAGTGAGCAGTTCTTC. It is translated as CASSFGTGSEQFF.

V gene TRBV4-2 combines with J gene TRBJ2-1, with 13 positions matching TRBD2. Germline-derived CDR1 and CDR2 are LGHNA and YNFKEQ. The CDR3 is 21 residues long. After removal of 2 bases from V and 0 bases from J, the junction contained 13 bases not matched to a gene. The CDR3 coding sequence is TGTGCCAGCAGCCAAAAACCTGGGACTAGCGGGACTACCTCCTCCTACAATGAGCAGTTCTTC. This codes for CASSQKPGTSGTTSSYNEQFF.

The chain combines TRBV29-1 with TRBJ1-5; maybe TRBD1 (6 bases). The germline V gene encodes CDR1 SQVTM and CDR2 ANQGSEA. Deletions cut 4 bases from V and 7 bases from J, with 14 bases between. The CDR3 totals 13 residues. CDR3: CSVGRGGAQPQHF. CDR3 nucleotides: TGCAGCGTTGGGAGGGGGGGGGCCCAGCCCCAGCATTTT.

The V and J genes are TRBV11-3 and TRBJ2-5, with 9 bases fitting TRBD1. From germline, CDR1 is SGHNT and CDR2 YENEEA. The CDR3 loop spans 17 amino acids. Germline trimming cut 4 bases from V and 4 bases from J; bases unmatched to any gene: 13. The CDR3 nucleotides are TGTGCCAGCAGCTCCCGGAATGAGGGACAGGGTCGAGAGACCCAGTACTTC. Its protein is CASSSRNEGQGRETQYF.

Here the CDR3 DNA reads TGTGCCAGCAGTTTTACCGATACCGGACAGCAAGAGACCCAGTACTTC. This codes for CASSFTDTGQQETQYF. This chain links TRBV28 with TRBJ2-5; possibly TRBD1 for D (6 bases). CDR3 length: 16 residues. Germline-derived CDR1 and CDR2 are MDHEN and SYDVKM. Trimming removed 3 bases at V and 2 bases at J, with 16 bases between.

The V and J genes are TRBV9 and TRBJ2-5, with TRBD2 as a possible D gene (6 bases). CDR1 and CDR2 from the germline V gene are SGDLS and YYNGEE. V was shortened by 0 bases and J by 1 base, with 22 bases between the two germline ends. The CDR3 loop spans 19 amino acids. This CDR3 is CASSVENGVWWRAQETQYF. The CDR3 DNA sequence: TGTGCCAGCAGCGTAGAGAACGGGGTTTGGTGGAGGGCCCAAGAGACCCAGTACTTC.

This rearrangement joins TRBV5-4 to TRBJ1-1; 8 bases line up with TRBD1. CDR1 and CDR2 (germline): SGHNT, YYREEE (reference sequence). V was clipped by 4 bases and J by 0 bases; unmatched bases: 14. This CDR3 contains 18 residues. The CDR3 region is CASSQTGAVLYVNTEAFF. In DNA, the CDR3 is TGTGCCAGCAGCCAGACAGGGGCTGTCTTGTATGTGAACACTGAAGCTTTCTTT.

This chain connects TRBV12-5 to TRBJ1-1; 7 bases fit TRBD1. V lost 6 bases and J lost 2; bases outside the gene matches: 3. The germline CDR1 and CDR2 sequences are LGHNT and FRNRAP. The CDR3 has 13 amino acids. The DNA of the CDR3 is TGTGCTAGTGGGGGACAGACTAACACTGAAGCTTTCTTT. Residues: CASGGQTNTEAFF.

The chain combines TRBV7-9 with TRBJ2-1; 13 bases map to TRBD2. V dropped 4 bases and J dropped 4; count of bases not matched to a gene: 4. Germline-derived CDR1 and CDR2 are SEHNR and FQNEAQ (reference sequence). The length of the CDR3 is 16 residues. This CDR3 reads CASSSGTSGEYNEQFF. Written as DNA, the CDR3 is TGTGCCAGCAGCTCTGGGACTAGCGGGGAGTACAATGAGCAGTTCTTC.

The V and J genes are TRBV29-1 and TRBJ1-1; possible D gene TRBD1, 5 bases. Trimming left V 6 bases short and J 5 bases short, with 13 bases between. The CDR3 is made up of 12 amino acids. CDR1 SQVTM and CDR2 ANQGSEA come from the germline V gene. CDR3 in amino acids: CSVPTVGTEAFF. CDR3 sequence (DNA): TGCAGCGTCCCGACAGTCGGTACTGAAGCTTTCTTT.

J is TRBJ1-6 and V is TRBV4-1, with TRBD1 as a possible D gene (6 bases). V was trimmed by 5 bases and J by 7 bases, leaving 21 bases between them. The CDR3 sequence is 17 residues long. Germline loops: CDR1 MGHRA, CDR2 YSYEKL. CDR3 nucleotides: TGCGCCAGCAGCTCGCCTCAGGGGTTAGGTCCCAATTCACCCCTCCACTTT. Its protein product is CASSSPQGLGPNSPLHF.

The CDR3 sequence: CASSLAGGYYNEQFF. In DNA, the CDR3 is TGTGCCAGCAGCTTGGCCGGGGGGTACTACAATGAGCAGTTCTTC. This chain joins TRBV5-6 and TRBJ2-1; 7 nucleotides align to TRBD2. CDR3 length: 15 amino acids. With 0 bases clipped from V and 3 bases from J, the junction kept 3 bases outside the gene matches. CDR1 is SGHDT and CDR2 is YYEEEE in the germline V gene. The whole variable domain, remainder taken from reference TRBV5-6 and TRBJ2-1, is DAGVTQSPTHLIKTRGQQVTLRCSPKSGHDTVSWYQQALGQGPQFIFQYYEEEERQRGNFPDRFSGHQFPNYSSELNVNALLLGDSALYLCASSLAGGYYNEQFFGPGTRLTVL.

The J gene is TRBJ1-2, the V gene TRBV6-1; TRBD1 might be the D (5 bases). The CDR3 length is 15 residues. Germline V CDR1 and CDR2: MNHNS, SASEGT. Trimming stripped 6 bases from V and 6 bases from J, with 20 bases between. The CDR3: CASSTHSGKIDGYTF. In DNA, the CDR3 is TGTGCCAGCAGCACGCACTCAGGGAAAATTGATGGCTACACCTTC.

The gene calls are TRBV7-9 and TRBJ2-1; 13 bases fit TRBD2. There are 17 residues in the CDR3. CDR1 and CDR2 (germline): SEHNR, FQNEAQ (reference sequence). Trimming took 4 bases from V and 5 from J; bases not matched to a gene: 8. The CDR3 DNA reads TGTGCCAGCAGCTCAACTAGCGGGGGGGTCGGAGACAATGAGCAGTTCTTC. This gives the protein CASSSTSGGVGDNEQFF. Drawing the rest from reference TRBV7-9 and TRBJ2-1, the complete variable domain is DTGVSQNPRHKITKRGQNVTFRCDPISEHNRLYWYRQTLGQGPEFLTYFQNEAQLEKSRLLSDRFSAERPKGSFSTLEIQRTEQGDSAMYLCASSSTSGGVGDNEQFFGPGTRLTVL.

This sequence joins TRBV9 and TRBJ2-4, with a tentative D call TRBD2 (7 bases). Germline assignment: CDR1 SGDLS and CDR2 YYNGEE. V lost 3 bases to trimming and J lost 0 bases, with 13 bases between them. The length of the CDR3 is 16 residues. This CDR3 is CASSAGGGLAKNIQYF. In DNA, the CDR3 is TGTGCCAGCAGCGCTGGGGGGGGGCTAGCCAAAAACATTCAGTACTTC.